Below, 16 T cell receptor beta chains from the same sample are listed, as sequenced in a study of identical twins. TCRdb independently ran MiXCR on the 5' RACE reads; one entry per CDR3 protein. The sample has about 530,000 distinct CDR3 sequences, around 20% seen once; the top ten hold about 0.5%. The same data also contributed to another study, on yellow fever vaccine responses in identical twins.

Material: CD4+ T cells sorted from blood. All receptors come from a woman between 18 and 29 years old in good health.

In its sample, this clonotype was seen a few times. The CDR3 sequence: CASSQDLRQETQYF. The CDR3, as DNA: TGCGCCAGCAGCCAAGATCTTCGGCAAGAGACCCAGTACTTC. This chain links TRBV4-1 with TRBJ2-5; D is uncertain. V lost 0 bases and J 2 bases, leaving 7 bases between the germline ends. In germline, CDR1 is MGHRA, CDR2 YSYEKL. The length of the CDR3 is 14 residues.

The V call is TRBV12-3 or TRBV12-4, the J call TRBJ2-5, with D hard to call. Trimming stripped 7 bases from V and 5 bases from J, with 17 bases between. This CDR3 contains 14 residues. The CDR3 bases are TGTGCCAGCACCCAGACCGGCCCCGGGGAGACCCAGTACTTC. This gives the protein CASTQTGPGETQYF.

This chain links TRBV28 with TRBJ2-2; no clear D. This CDR3 contains 13 residues. CDR1 is MDHEN, CDR2 SYDVKM, per germline. Trimming removed 6 bases from V and 3 bases from J, with 8 bases in between. This chain's CDR3 is CASRSRYTGELFF. The DNA of the CDR3 is TGTGCCAGCAGGTCAAGGTACACCGGGGAGCTGTTTTTT.

This chain links TRBV14 with TRBJ2-1; no reliable D call. CDR3 length equals 15 residues. Germline assignment: CDR1 SGHDN and CDR2 FVKESK. The V and J ends lost 2 bases and 0 bases respectively, with 8 bases between them. The CDR3 region has the DNA TGTGCCAGCAGCCAATCGGGCTTCTCCTACAATGAGCAGTTCTTC. Translation: CASSQSGFSYNEQFF. The full variable domain, rest sourced from reference TRBV14 and TRBJ2-1, is EAGVTQFPSHSVIEKGQTVTLRCDPISGHDNLYWYRRVMGKEIKFLLHFVKESKQDESGMPNNRFLAERTGGTYSTLKVQPAELEDSGVYFCASSQSGFSYNEQFFGPGTRLTVL.

The J gene is TRBJ2-3, the V gene TRBV18, with D perhaps matching TRBD1 (5 bases). The CDR3 is made up of 16 amino acids. The ends were cut back, 6 bases at V and 0 bases at J, with 16 bases in the middle. From germline, CDR1 is KGHSH and CDR2 LQKENI. Here the CDR3 DNA reads TGTGCCAGCTCTCCCTCGTGGGGCTCTAGCACAGATACGCAGTATTTT. The encoded protein is CASSPSWGSSTDTQYF.

This clonotype was counted a few times. This chain uses TRBV5-4 with TRBJ2-3; 8 nucleotides agree with TRBD1. The CDR3 contains 17 residues. The V gene's germline CDR1 is SGHNT and CDR2 YYREEE (reference sequence). Unmatched junction bases numbered 9, after V lost 3 bases and J lost 0 bases. CDR3 DNA sequence: TGTGCCAGCAGCTCCTCCCGGACAGGGTGGAGCACAGATACGCAGTATTTT. This sequence encodes CASSSSRTGWSTDTQYF. Together with reference TRBV5-4 and TRBJ2-3, the CDR3 gives the full variable domain: ETGVTQSPTHLIKTRGQQVTLRCSSQSGHNTVSWYQQALGQGPQFIFQYYREEENGRGNFPPRFSGLQFPNYSSELNVNALELDDSALYLCASSSSRTGWSTDTQYFGPGTRLTVL.

This clonotype came up many times. The chain carries TRBV5-1 and TRBJ1-6; possible D gene TRBD1, 6 bases. V lost 0 bases and J 0 bases, leaving 10 bases between the germline ends. Germline CDR1 is SGHRS and CDR2 is YFSETQ. The CDR3 covers 17 residues. CDR3 sequence (DNA): TGCGCCAGCAGCTTGGGATTAGGGGGCTCCTATAATTCACCCCTCCACTTT. Translating it yields CASSLGLGGSYNSPLHF.

The chain has TRBV6-5 and TRBJ2-3; 7 bases map to TRBD1. Looked up from germline, CDR1 is MNHEY and CDR2 is SVGAGI. V lost 2 bases to trimming and J lost 4 bases; unmatched junction nucleotides: 3. The CDR3 consists of 14 residues. CDR3 in DNA: TGTGCCAGCAGTTACGACAGGGCTTCAGATACGCAGTATTTT. Translation gives CASSYDRASDTQYF.

In its sample, this clonotype was seen a few times. V and J are TRBV3-1 and TRBJ2-2; no clear D gene. There are 12 residues in the CDR3. Germline V gives CDR1 LGHDT, CDR2 YNNKEL (reference sequence). Trimming cost V 5 bases and J 7 bases, with 8 bases left between them. The CDR3 DNA is TGTGCCAGCAGCTCCTTGGTCGGGGAGCTGTTTTTT. It yields the protein CASSSLVGELFF.

There are a few counts of this clonotype. The rearrangement uses TRBV15 and TRBJ2-3, with D possibly called TRBD1 or TRBD2 (5 bases each). This CDR3 has 18 residues. V shed 0 bases and J shed 3 bases, with 19 bases lying between them. Germline CDR1 LNHNV, CDR2 YYDKDF (reference sequence). This CDR3 reads CATSRDLYLGVSTDTQYF. The CDR3 DNA follows: TGTGCCACCAGCAGAGATCTCTACCTGGGGGTCTCGACAGATACGCAGTATTTT.

This clonotype appeared a few times. This chain links TRBV5-1 with TRBJ1-3; D is perhaps TRBD1 (6 bases). Trimming left V 2 bases short and J 0 bases short, with 9 bases between. The CDR3 is made up of 15 amino acids. From germline, CDR1 is SGHRS and CDR2 YFSETQ. CDR3 amino acids: CASSFDRLSGNTIYF. CDR3 sequence (DNA): TGCGCCAGCAGCTTCGACAGGCTCTCTGGAAACACCATATATTTT.

This clonotype was recorded a few times. The V and J genes are TRBV28 and TRBJ1-6; perhaps TRBD1 as D (6 bases). Looked up from germline, CDR1 is MDHEN and CDR2 is SYDVKM. This CDR3 region has 12 residues. Trimming cost V 6 bases and J 10 bases, with 10 bases left between them. The CDR3 loop is CASRTGGSPLHF. In DNA, the CDR3 is TGTGCCAGCAGGACCGGGGGCTCACCCCTCCACTTT.

The chain has TRBV2 and TRBJ2-7; TRBD2 matches at 7 bases. The CDR3 length is 15 residues. The junction had 9 bases not matched to a gene; V was cut back by 3 bases and J by 4 bases. CDR1 SNHLY and CDR2 FYNNEI come from the germline V gene. This CDR3 is CASSEWLADTYEQYF. CDR3 bases: TGTGCCAGCAGTGAGTGGCTAGCGGATACTTACGAGCAGTACTTC. Complete variable domain (other parts from reference TRBV2 and TRBJ2-7): EPEVTQTPSHQVTQMGQEVILRCVPISNHLYFYWYRQILGQKVEFLVSFYNNEISEKSEIFDDQFSVERPDGSNFTLKIRSTKLEDSAMYFCASSEWLADTYEQYFGPGTRLTVT.

This clonotype has a handful of counts. The genes are TRBV11-2 and TRBJ2-6, with 14 bases matching TRBD2. Germline loops: CDR1 SGHAT, CDR2 FQNNGV. V was pared by 8 bases and J by 2 bases, with 8 bases of the junction left unmatched. This CDR3 is 18 amino acids long. DNA of the CDR3: TGTGCCAGCCGCCCTGCGGGACTAGCGGGAGCTGGGGCCAACGTCCTGACTTTC. Translation: CASRPAGLAGAGANVLTF.

This clonotype turned up a few times. This sequence joins TRBV3-1 and TRBJ1-5, with a weak D call TRBD1 (5 bases). Trimming removed 1 base from V and 7 bases from J, with 14 bases in between. Germline lookup yields CDR1 LGHDT and CDR2 YNNKEL (reference sequence). CDR3 length: 15 amino acids. The CDR3 here is CASSQGGPSRQPQHF. CDR3 in DNA: TGTGCCAGCAGCCAAGGGGGCCCTTCGAGGCAGCCCCAGCATTTT.

This clonotype showed up many times. The rearrangement joins TRBV12-3 or TRBV12-4 to TRBJ2-3; 14 bases are a match to TRBD2. The CDR3 has 16 amino acids. V lost 6 bases and J lost 7; bases outside the gene matches: 9. CDR3 nucleotide sequence: TGTGCCAGCAGGTCGGGACTAGCGGGGGTTAGAAATACGCAGTATTTT. Its protein product is CASRSGLAGVRNTQYF.